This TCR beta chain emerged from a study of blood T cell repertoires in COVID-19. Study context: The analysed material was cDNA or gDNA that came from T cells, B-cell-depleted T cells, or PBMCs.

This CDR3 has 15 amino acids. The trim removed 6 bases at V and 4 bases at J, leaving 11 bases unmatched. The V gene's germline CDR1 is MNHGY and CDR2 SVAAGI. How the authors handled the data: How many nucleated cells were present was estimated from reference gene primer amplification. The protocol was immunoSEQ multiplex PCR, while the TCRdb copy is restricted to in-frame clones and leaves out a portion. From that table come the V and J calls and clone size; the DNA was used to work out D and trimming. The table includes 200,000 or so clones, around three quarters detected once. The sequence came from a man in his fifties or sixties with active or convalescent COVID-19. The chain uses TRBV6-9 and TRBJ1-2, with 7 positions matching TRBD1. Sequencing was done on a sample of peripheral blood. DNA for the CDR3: TGTGCCAGCAGCTGTAGACAGGGACCGCCCTATGGCTACACCTTC. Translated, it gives CASSCRQGPPYGYTF.